The rows below give T cell receptor beta chains drawn from one sample of a study of post-analysis software for immune sequencing data. MiXCR, applied by TCRdb to the PCR reads, yields one record per CDR3 protein. The table records 350,000 to 500,000 distinct CDR3 sequences, more than 30% of them present only once. Material for sequencing was blood. The receptors shown here come from a girl aged 2 to 10 with multiple sclerosis. Both conserved end residues are part of each CDR3. Fields, in order: J gene, V gene, CDR3 length, clone size, D gene, CDR3 DNA, CDR3 protein. A D gene is named only where the DNA matches it firmly. Size is omitted from some rows. Given values are once, few, many or a class for expanded clones.

j_gene: TRBJ1-1
v_gene: TRBV9
len: 13
abundance: NA
d_gene: NA
CDR3nt: TGTGCCAGCAGCTCGGAGTGGGGCACTGAAGCTTTCTTT
CDR3aa: CASSSEWGTEAFF

j_gene: TRBJ2-5
v_gene: TRBV5-6
len: 11
abundance: NA
d_gene: NA
CDR3nt: TGTGCCGGCAGCTTGTTGGAGACCCAGTACTTC
CDR3aa: CAGSLLETQYF

j_gene: TRBJ2-5
v_gene: TRBV29-1
len: 12
abundance: NA
d_gene: TRBD2
CDR3nt: TGCAGCGTCCAGGGATTGGAAGCGGGAAAGTACTTC
CDR3aa: CSVQGLEAGKYF

j_gene: TRBJ1-2
v_gene: TRBV20-1
len: 14
abundance: NA
d_gene: NA
CDR3nt: TGCAGTGCTAGAGTCAACGAAATATATTATGGCTACACCTTC
CDR3aa: CSARVNEIYYGYTF

j_gene: TRBJ2-7
v_gene: TRBV7-2
len: 13
abundance: NA
d_gene: NA
CDR3nt: TGTGCCAGCAGCTTAGGATTGCTGGAAGAGCAGTACTTC
CDR3aa: CASSLGLLEEQYF

j_gene: TRBJ1-1
v_gene: TRBV4-1
len: 15
abundance: NA
d_gene: NA
CDR3nt: TGCGCCAGCAGCCAAGTCGACTGGGCGAGGACTGAAGCTTTCTTT
CDR3aa: CASSQVDWARTEAFF

j_gene: TRBJ1-4
v_gene: TRBV7-9
len: 14
abundance: NA
d_gene: TRBD1
CDR3nt: TGTGCCAGCAGCAGCAATGGACAGGACGAAAAACTGTTTTTT
CDR3aa: CASSSNGQDEKLFF

j_gene: TRBJ2-1
v_gene: TRBV7-7
len: 14
abundance: NA
d_gene: TRBD2
CDR3nt: TGTGCTAGCTCGAGCGGGAGGGGAAGCCATGAGCAGTTCTTC
CDR3aa: CASSSGRGSHEQFF

j_gene: TRBJ1-1
v_gene: TRBV5-6
len: 16
abundance: NA
d_gene: NA
CDR3nt: TGTGCCAGCAGCTTGGTCGAGGGTCCCGGCGGCACTGAAGCTTTCTTT
CDR3aa: CASSLVEGPGGTEAFF

j_gene: TRBJ2-7
v_gene: TRBV10-3
len: 12
abundance: NA
d_gene: NA
CDR3nt: TGTGCCATCGGGACAATGACCTACGAGCAGTACTTC
CDR3aa: CAIGTMTYEQYF

j_gene: TRBJ2-2
v_gene: TRBV10-3
len: 15
abundance: few
d_gene: NA
CDR3nt: TGTGCCATCAGTGAGGGGCGGGGTCATACCGGGGAGCTGTTTTTT
CDR3aa: CAISEGRGHTGELFF

j_gene: TRBJ2-5
v_gene: TRBV20-1
len: 13
abundance: NA
d_gene: NA
CDR3nt: TGCAGTGCTAGATTGGACAGTCGGGAGACCCAGTACTTC
CDR3aa: CSARLDSRETQYF

j_gene: TRBJ1-1
v_gene: TRBV19
len: 15
abundance: NA
d_gene: TRBD1
CDR3nt: TGTGCCAGTAGTAGAGCGGGCAGGGGGCCGACTGAAGCTTTCTTT
CDR3aa: CASSRAGRGPTEAFF

j_gene: TRBJ2-7
v_gene: TRBV28
len: 12
abundance: many
d_gene: NA
CDR3nt: TGTGCCAGCAGGTCTGGTCAGGGCGAGCAGTACTTC
CDR3aa: CASRSGQGEQYF

j_gene: TRBJ2-5
v_gene: TRBV6-5
len: 17
abundance: few
d_gene: NA
CDR3nt: TGTGCCAGCAGTTCCAGCCCACTGCGGGGGCGCCGCAGGACCCAGTACTTC
CDR3aa: CASSSSPLRGRRRTQYF

j_gene: TRBJ1-1
v_gene: TRBV27
len: 13
abundance: NA
d_gene: TRBD1
CDR3nt: TGTGCCAGCAGGTGGACAGGGGGCACTGAAGCTTTCTTT
CDR3aa: CASRWTGGTEAFF

j_gene: TRBJ2-1
v_gene: TRBV20-1
len: 14
abundance: few
d_gene: TRBD2
CDR3nt: TGCAGTGCTCCGGGACTAGCGGGGAACAATGAGCAGTTCTTC
CDR3aa: CSAPGLAGNNEQFF

j_gene: TRBJ2-3
v_gene: TRBV5-1
len: 16
abundance: NA
d_gene: TRBD2
CDR3nt: TGCGCCAGCAGCATGGGACTAGCGGAGAGCACAGATACGCAGTATTTT
CDR3aa: CASSMGLAESTDTQYF

j_gene: TRBJ2-7
v_gene: TRBV12-5
len: 14
abundance: few
d_gene: TRBD1
CDR3nt: TGTGCTAGTGGTCCGGGACAGGGGGCACGCGAGCAGTACTTC
CDR3aa: CASGPGQGAREQYF

j_gene: TRBJ2-1
v_gene: TRBV20-1
len: 14
abundance: NA
d_gene: NA
CDR3nt: TGCAGTGCTAGAGGGGCCCTCCGACGCAATGAGCAGTTCTTC
CDR3aa: CSARGALRRNEQFF

j_gene: TRBJ2-3
v_gene: TRBV5-1
len: 16
abundance: NA
d_gene: NA
CDR3nt: TGCGCCAGCAGCTCCCTTGAGGTTGCCGGCACAGATACGCAGTATTTT
CDR3aa: CASSSLEVAGTDTQYF

j_gene: TRBJ2-7
v_gene: TRBV11-2
len: 13
abundance: NA
d_gene: TRBD2
CDR3nt: TGTGCCAGCAGCGCGGGACTAGCTATCGAGCAGTACTTC
CDR3aa: CASSAGLAIEQYF

j_gene: TRBJ1-5
v_gene: TRBV20-1
len: 13
abundance: NA
d_gene: TRBD1
CDR3nt: TGCAGTGCTCCGGGACAGAGCAATCAGCCCCGGCATTTT
CDR3aa: CSAPGQSNQPRHF

j_gene: TRBJ1-6
v_gene: TRBV5-1
len: 20
abundance: NA
d_gene: TRBD1
CDR3nt: TGCGCCAGCAGCTTTCGTGGGATAGACAGGGGAGAGTCCTATAATTCGCCCCCCCACTTT
CDR3aa: CASSFRGIDRGESYNSPPHF

j_gene: TRBJ2-7
v_gene: TRBV7-2
len: 16
abundance: once
d_gene: TRBD2
CDR3nt: TGTGCCAGCAGCTTACGGGGACTAGCCAAATCCTACGAGCAGTACTTC
CDR3aa: CASSLRGLAKSYEQYF

j_gene: TRBJ1-2
v_gene: TRBV6-5
len: 15
abundance: NA
d_gene: NA
CDR3nt: TGTGCCAGCAGGTCCGGGTCTCCAAGCGGCTATGGCTACACCTTC
CDR3aa: CASRSGSPSGYGYTF